These 18 T cell receptor beta chains were sequenced from one sample in a study of cytomegalovirus exposure and HLA in healthy donors. PCR used 60 Vbeta primers and 13 Jbeta primers. This table comes from immunoSEQ multiplex PCR, and its TCRdb copy is limited to in-frame clones, with some not included. The sample contains 120,000 or so clones, 75% to 90% of which appear only once. The sequenced material came from PBMCs. The source is a man aged 25 to 45 in good health and CMV-seronegative.

V usage is TRBV18 and J usage is TRBJ1-1; D unresolved. V was trimmed by 5 bases and J by 4 bases, leaving 11 bases between them. The CDR3 length is 13 residues. The germline CDR1 and CDR2 sequences are KGHSH and LQKENI. The CDR3 spells CASSEGPLTEAFF. The CDR3 region has the DNA TGTGCCAGCTCAGAGGGCCCCCTCACTGAAGCTTTCTTT.

Here the CDR3 reads CAKKQGFGSGNTIYF. CDR3 nucleotide sequence: TGTGCCAAAAAACAGGGGTTTGGGTCTGGAAACACCATATATTTT. The chain couples TRBV2 to TRBJ1-3, with 7 bases matching TRBD1. There are 15 residues in the CDR3. Germline values: CDR1 SNHLY, CDR2 FYNNEI. Trimming cost V 10 bases and J 1 base; bases outside gene matches: 10.

The chain recombines TRBV28 with TRBJ2-5, with a possible D match to TRBD2 (6 bases). V lost 6 bases to trimming and J lost 1 base, with 9 bases between them. Germline V CDR1 and CDR2: MDHEN, SYDVKM. The CDR3 covers 13 residues. DNA of the CDR3: TGTGCCAGCAGGGAGGGAGGCCAAGAGACCCAGTACTTC. The encoded protein is CASREGGQETQYF.

This chain connects TRBV5-1 to TRBJ2-2; 11 bases match TRBD2. Germline assignment: CDR1 SGHRS and CDR2 YFSETQ. The CDR3 sequence is 18 residues long. Trimming at V came to 4 bases and at J to 5 bases, leaving 13 bases not matched to a gene. This CDR3 is CASSPGLAASRGTGELFF. The CDR3 bases are TGCGCCAGCAGCCCGGGACTAGCGGCGTCCAGGGGGACCGGGGAGCTGTTTTTT.

The chain joins TRBV11-2 to TRBJ2-5, with TRBD2 matching 8 bases. V lost 1 base to trimming and J lost 2 bases; unmatched junction nucleotides: 6. This CDR3 spans 16 amino acids. Germline-derived CDR1 and CDR2 are SGHAT and FQNNGV. The DNA of the CDR3 is TGTGCCAGCAGCTTAGGGGGTACTAGCGGACAAGAGACCCAGTACTTC. Translating gives CASSLGGTSGQETQYF.

V and J are TRBV19 and TRBJ1-1, with a tentative D call TRBD1 (6 bases). V dropped 1 base and J dropped 3 bases, with 15 bases sitting between them. From germline, CDR1 is LNHDA and CDR2 SQIVND (reference sequence). The CDR3 spans 16 residues. CDR3 nucleotide sequence: TGTGCCAGTAGTATAGGGGGGACATCACTGGACACTGAAGCTTTCTTT. This sequence encodes CASSIGGTSLDTEAFF.

The count of this clone is one. The V gene is TRBV11-2, the J gene TRBJ2-7, with D unresolved. The CDR3 is 14 residues long. Germline V gene data show CDR1 as SGHAT and CDR2 as FQNNGV. Deletions cut 5 bases from V and 3 bases from J, with 14 bases between. The CDR3 loop is CASSTVKNFYEQYF. CDR3 in DNA: TGTGCCAGCAGCACGGTTAAAAATTTCTACGAGCAGTACTTC.

This sequence joins TRBV6-6 and TRBJ2-7, with 7 bases matching TRBD1. This CDR3 comprises 15 residues. Germline V gene sequence: CDR1 MNHNY, CDR2 SVGAGI (reference sequence). Germline trimming cut 0 bases from V and 2 bases from J; bases unmatched to any gene: 4. In DNA form, the CDR3 reads TGTGCCAGCAGTTACTCAGGACAGGATACCTACGAGCAGTACTTC. Translating gives CASSYSGQDTYEQYF.

This chain connects TRBV27 to TRBJ1-1; 8 bases line up with TRBD1. Germline CDR1 and CDR2: MNHEY and SMNVEV (reference sequence). The V segment lost 4 bases and the J segment 1 base; nucleotides outside the gene matches: 8. CDR3 length equals 16 residues. The CDR3 here is CASSYRTGSANTEAFF. The CDR3 bases are TGTGCCAGCAGTTACCGGACAGGGTCGGCGAACACTGAAGCTTTCTTT.

V usage is TRBV27 and J usage is TRBJ2-2, with 11 bases lining up with TRBD2. CDR3 length: 18 amino acids. The V gene's germline CDR1 is MNHEY and CDR2 SMNVEV (reference sequence). V lost 5 bases to trimming and J lost 3 bases; unmatched junction nucleotides: 11. The CDR3 region is CASSPTLAGGRDTGELFF. The CDR3 nucleotides are TGTGCCAGCAGTCCCACCCTAGCGGGAGGACGGGACACCGGGGAGCTGTTTTTT.

The chain is built from TRBV13 and TRBJ2-3; 9 nucleotides align to TRBD2. CDR1 is PRHDT, CDR2 FYEKMQ, per germline (reference sequence). J was trimmed by 0 bases and V by 5 bases; bases with no gene match: 6. The CDR3 consists of 16 residues. CDR3 DNA: TGTGCCAGCAGCCCACCGACTAGCGGTAGCACAGATACGCAGTATTTT. This translates into CASSPPTSGSTDTQYF.

This rearrangement joins TRBV19 to TRBJ1-5; 11 nucleotides align to TRBD1. The length of the CDR3 is 15 residues. Trimming took 3 bases from V and 7 from J; bases not matched to a gene: 5. CDR1 and CDR2 (germline): LNHDA, SQIVND (reference sequence). The CDR3 sequence: CASSIEGTGGQPQHF. Here the CDR3 DNA reads TGTGCCAGTAGTATCGAGGGGACAGGGGGGCAGCCCCAGCATTTT. Drawing the rest from reference TRBV19 and TRBJ1-5, the complete variable domain is DGGITQSPKYLFRKEGQNVTLSCEQNLNHDAMYWYRQDPGQGLRLIYYSQIVNDFQKGDIAEGYSVSREKKESFPLTVTSAQKNPTAFYLCASSIEGTGGQPQHFGDGTRLSIL.

This chain uses TRBV7-8 with TRBJ1-5; TRBD1 is a possible D gene (5 bases). Trimming shortened V by 0 bases and J by 6 bases, and 12 bases separated the two germline ends. In germline, CDR1 is SGHVS, CDR2 FQNEAQ. There are 15 residues in the CDR3. The CDR3 bases are TGTGCCAGCAGCTTAGCGTCCCAGGGCGGTCAGCCCCAGCATTTT. The encoded protein is CASSLASQGGQPQHF.

This clone was counted a single time. The chain has TRBV29-1 and TRBJ1-1; D remains ambiguous. Germline V gene data show CDR1 as SQVTM and CDR2 as ANQGSEA. V was shortened by 1 base and J by 4 bases, with 13 bases between the two germline ends. The CDR3 has 14 residues. The CDR3 bases are TGCAGCGTTGAAGTGAATAGGAGGAGCACTGAAGCTTTCTTT. This translates into CSVEVNRRSTEAFF.

The V and J genes are TRBV7-2 and TRBJ2-3; TRBD2 matches at 14 bases. The length of the CDR3 is 16 residues. Per the germline V gene, CDR1 is SGHTA and CDR2 is FQGNSA. Losses at the gene ends were 5 bases for V and 4 bases for J; bases not matched to a gene: 5. The DNA for the CDR3 is TGTGCCAGCAGCCGTCGACTAGCGGGAGGGCCAGATACGCAGTATTTT. Translating gives CASSRRLAGGPDTQYF.

In this sample, this clone turned up once. The DNA for the CDR3 is TGTGCCAGCAGCTTGTACCCCGGCCGGACTAGGTCCTACGAGCAGTACTTC. This translates into CASSLYPGRTRSYEQYF. The genes are TRBV5-4 and TRBJ2-7, with 7 bases matching TRBD2. Losses at the gene ends were 1 base for V and 1 base for J; bases not matched to a gene: 11. The CDR3 totals 17 residues. Per the germline V gene, CDR1 is SGHNT and CDR2 is YYREEE (reference sequence).

This clone was observed a few times. This rearrangement joins TRBV27 to TRBJ1-5, with 10 bases identical to TRBD1. With 1 base clipped from V and 7 bases from J, the junction kept 4 bases outside the gene matches. The CDR3 consists of 15 residues. CDR1 and CDR2 from the germline V gene are MNHEY and SMNVEV (reference sequence). CDR3 loop: CASSLWGGQGQPQHF. The CDR3 DNA follows: TGTGCCAGCAGTTTATGGGGGGGACAGGGGCAGCCCCAGCATTTT.

The chain recombines TRBV18 with TRBJ2-5; 9 bases match TRBD2. The CDR3 is made up of 16 amino acids. Germline-derived CDR1 and CDR2 are KGHSH and LQKENI. V trimming: 0 bases; J trimming: 4 bases; junction bases outside the gene matches: 6. CDR3 in DNA: TGTGCCAGCTCACCACCGGCAGCGGGAGGTTCAGAGACCCAGTACTTC. Translated, it gives CASSPPAAGGSETQYF.